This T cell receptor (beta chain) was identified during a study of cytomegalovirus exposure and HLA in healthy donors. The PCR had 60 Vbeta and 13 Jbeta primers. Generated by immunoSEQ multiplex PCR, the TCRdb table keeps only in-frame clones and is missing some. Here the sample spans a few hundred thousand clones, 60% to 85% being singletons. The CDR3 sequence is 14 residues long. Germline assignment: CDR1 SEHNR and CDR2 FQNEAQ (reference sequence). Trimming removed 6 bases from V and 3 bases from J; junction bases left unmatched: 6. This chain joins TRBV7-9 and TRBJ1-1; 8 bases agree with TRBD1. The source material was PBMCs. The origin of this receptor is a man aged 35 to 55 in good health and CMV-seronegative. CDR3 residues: CASSMTGADTEAFF. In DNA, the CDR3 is TGTGCCAGCAGTATGACAGGGGCTGACACTGAAGCTTTCTTT.